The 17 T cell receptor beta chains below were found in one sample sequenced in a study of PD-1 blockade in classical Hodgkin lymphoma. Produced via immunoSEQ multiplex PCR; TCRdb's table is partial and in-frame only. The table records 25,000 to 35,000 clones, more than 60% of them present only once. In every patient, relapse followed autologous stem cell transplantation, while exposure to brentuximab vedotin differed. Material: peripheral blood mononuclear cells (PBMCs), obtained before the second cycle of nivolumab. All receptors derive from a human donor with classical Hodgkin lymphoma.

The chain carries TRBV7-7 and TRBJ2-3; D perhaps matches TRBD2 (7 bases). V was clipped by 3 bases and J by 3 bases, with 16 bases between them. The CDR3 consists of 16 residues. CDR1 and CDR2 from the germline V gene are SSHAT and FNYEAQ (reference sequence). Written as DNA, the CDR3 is TGTGCCAGCAGCTTGGGGCTGGCGGGGGCAACAGATACGCAGTATTTT. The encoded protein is CASSLGLAGATDTQYF.

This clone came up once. Written as DNA, the CDR3 is TGTGCTATAGGTCCGGGGGGGCCAGGGGAGACCCAGTACTTC. Protein sequence: CAIGPGGPGETQYF. The chain links TRBV28 to TRBJ2-5, with 8 positions matching TRBD2. The CDR3 covers 14 residues. CDR1 and CDR2 from the germline V gene are MDHEN and SYDVKM.

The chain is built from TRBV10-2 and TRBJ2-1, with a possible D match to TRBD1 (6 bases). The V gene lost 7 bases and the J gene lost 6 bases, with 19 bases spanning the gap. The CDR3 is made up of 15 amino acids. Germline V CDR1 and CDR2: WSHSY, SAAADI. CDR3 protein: CASTPLQGRGNEQFF. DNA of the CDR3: TGCGCCAGCACCCCCCTGCAGGGGCGCGGCAATGAGCAGTTCTTC.

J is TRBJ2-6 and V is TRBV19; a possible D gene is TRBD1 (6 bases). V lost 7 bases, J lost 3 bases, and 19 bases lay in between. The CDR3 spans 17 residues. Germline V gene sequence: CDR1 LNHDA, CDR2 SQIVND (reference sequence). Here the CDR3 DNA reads TGTGCCAGTACCCTCGCAGGGGCAAAAGGTGGGGCCAACGTCCTGACTTTC. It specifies CASTLAGAKGGANVLTF.

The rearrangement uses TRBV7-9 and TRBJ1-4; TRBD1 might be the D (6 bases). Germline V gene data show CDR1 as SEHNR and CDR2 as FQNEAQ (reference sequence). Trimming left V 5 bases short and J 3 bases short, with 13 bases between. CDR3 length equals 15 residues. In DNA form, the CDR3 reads TGTGCCAGCAGCCCTACGGGGGCATCTAATGAAAAACTGTTTTTT. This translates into CASSPTGASNEKLFF.

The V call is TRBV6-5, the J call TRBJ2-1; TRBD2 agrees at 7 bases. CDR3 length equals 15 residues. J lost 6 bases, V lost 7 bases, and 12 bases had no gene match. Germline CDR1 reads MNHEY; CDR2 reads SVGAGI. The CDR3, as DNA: TGTGCCAGCACTCCGCCGGGGGGTCATGGCAATGAGCAGTTCTTC. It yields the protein CASTPPGGHGNEQFF.

The CDR3 is CASSQSLNTEAFF. CDR3 bases: TGCGCCAGCAGCCAAAGTCTGAACACTGAAGCTTTCTTT. The chain couples TRBV4-1 to TRBJ1-1; no clear D. CDR1 MGHRA and CDR2 YSYEKL come from the germline V gene. The CDR3 totals 13 residues. Trimming pared 2 bases from V and 0 bases from J, leaving 4 bases between.

The CDR3 is CASRTDRVGPQHF. DNA of the CDR3: TGTGCCAGCAGAACAGACAGGGTCGGACCCCAGCATTTT. V gene TRBV28 combines with J gene TRBJ1-5; TRBD1 agrees at 7 bases. With V trimmed by 6 bases and J by 10 bases, 9 bases remained unmatched. The CDR3 covers 13 residues. Per germline, CDR1 MDHEN and CDR2 SYDVKM. Combining the CDR3 with reference TRBV28 and TRBJ1-5 gives the whole variable domain DVKVTQSSRYLVKRTGEKVFLECVQDMDHENMFWYRQDPGLGLRLIYFSYDVKMKEKGDIPEGYSVSREKKERFSLILESASTNQTSMYLCASRTDRVGPQHFGDGTRLSIL.

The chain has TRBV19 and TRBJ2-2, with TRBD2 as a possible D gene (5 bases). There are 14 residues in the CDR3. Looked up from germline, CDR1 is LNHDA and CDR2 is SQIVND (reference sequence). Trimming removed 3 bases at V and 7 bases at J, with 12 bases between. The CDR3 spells CASSIPGLGGELFF. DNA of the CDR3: TGTGCCAGTAGTATTCCGGGGTTGGGCGGGGAGCTGTTTTTT.

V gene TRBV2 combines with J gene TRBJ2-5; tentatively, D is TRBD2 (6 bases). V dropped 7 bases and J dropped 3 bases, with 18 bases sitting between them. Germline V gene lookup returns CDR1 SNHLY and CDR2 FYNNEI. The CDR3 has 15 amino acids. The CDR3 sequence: CASTNPRDSKETQYF. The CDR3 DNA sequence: TGTGCCAGCACCAATCCCCGGGACTCAAAAGAGACCCAGTACTTC.

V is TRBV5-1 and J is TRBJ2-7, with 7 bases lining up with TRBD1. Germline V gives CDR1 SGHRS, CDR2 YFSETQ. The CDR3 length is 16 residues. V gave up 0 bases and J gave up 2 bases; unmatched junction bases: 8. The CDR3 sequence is CASSLAAGTEAYEQYF. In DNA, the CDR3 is TGCGCCAGCAGCTTGGCCGCCGGGACAGAAGCCTACGAGCAGTACTTC.

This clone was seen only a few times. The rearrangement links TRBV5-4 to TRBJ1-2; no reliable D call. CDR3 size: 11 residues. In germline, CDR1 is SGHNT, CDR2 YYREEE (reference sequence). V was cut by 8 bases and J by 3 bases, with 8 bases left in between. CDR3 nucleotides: TGTGCCAGTAAAACGGACTATGGCTACACCTTC. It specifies CASKTDYGYTF. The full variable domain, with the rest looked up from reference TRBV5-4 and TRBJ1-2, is ETGVTQSPTHLIKTRGQQVTLRCSSQSGHNTVSWYQQALGQGPQFIFQYYREEENGRGNFPPRFSGLQFPNYSSELNVNALELDDSALYLCASKTDYGYTFGSGTRLTVV.

CDR3 in amino acids: CAITGAGNEKLFF. DNA for the CDR3: TGTGCCATCACCGGGGCCGGTAATGAAAAACTGTTTTTT. This chain links TRBV6-5 with TRBJ1-4, with D perhaps matching TRBD1 (5 bases). The CDR3 covers 13 residues. In germline, CDR1 is MNHEY, CDR2 SVGAGI. The V gene lost 10 bases and the J gene lost 4 bases, with 13 bases spanning the gap.

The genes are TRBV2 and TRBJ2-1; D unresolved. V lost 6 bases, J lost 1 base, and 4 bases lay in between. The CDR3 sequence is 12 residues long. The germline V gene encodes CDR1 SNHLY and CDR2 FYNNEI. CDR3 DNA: TGTGCCAGCAGGGAGTCCTACAATGAGCAGTTCTTC. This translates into CASRESYNEQFF. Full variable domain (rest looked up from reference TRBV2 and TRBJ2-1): EPEVTQTPSHQVTQMGQEVILRCVPISNHLYFYWYRQILGQKVEFLVSFYNNEISEKSEIFDDQFSVERPDGSNFTLKIRSTKLEDSAMYFCASRESYNEQFFGPGTRLTVL.

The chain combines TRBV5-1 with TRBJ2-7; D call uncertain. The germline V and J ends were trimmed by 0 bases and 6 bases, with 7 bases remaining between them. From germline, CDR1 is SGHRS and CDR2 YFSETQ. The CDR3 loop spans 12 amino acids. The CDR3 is CASSLGATEQYV. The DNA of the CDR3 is TGCGCCAGCAGCTTGGGGGCCACCGAGCAGTACGTC.

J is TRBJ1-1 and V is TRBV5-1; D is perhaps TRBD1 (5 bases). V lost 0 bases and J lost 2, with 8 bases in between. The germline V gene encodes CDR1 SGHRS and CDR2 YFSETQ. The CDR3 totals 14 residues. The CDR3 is CASSLVGANTEAFF. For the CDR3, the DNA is TGCGCCAGCAGCTTGGTTGGGGCTAACACTGAAGCTTTCTTT.

CDR3 bases: TGTGCCAGCAGCCCGCAATCTACGCAGTATTTT. Its protein is CASSPQSTQYF. The chain couples TRBV7-2 to TRBJ2-3; D not certain. The CDR3 runs to 11 residues. In germline, CDR1 is SGHTA, CDR2 FQGNSA. Trimming removed 5 bases at V and 8 bases at J, with 8 bases between.